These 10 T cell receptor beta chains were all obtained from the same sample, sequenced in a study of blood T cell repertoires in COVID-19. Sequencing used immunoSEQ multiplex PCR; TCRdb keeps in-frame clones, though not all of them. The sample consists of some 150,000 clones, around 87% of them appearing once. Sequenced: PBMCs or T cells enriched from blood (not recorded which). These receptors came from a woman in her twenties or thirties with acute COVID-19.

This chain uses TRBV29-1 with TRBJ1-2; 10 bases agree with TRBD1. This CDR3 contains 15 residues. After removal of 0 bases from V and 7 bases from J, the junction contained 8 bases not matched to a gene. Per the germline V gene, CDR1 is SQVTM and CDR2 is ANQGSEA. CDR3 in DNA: TGCAGCGTTGAAGATCTAACGACAGGGGGCTTTGGCTACACCTTC. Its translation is CSVEDLTTGGFGYTF. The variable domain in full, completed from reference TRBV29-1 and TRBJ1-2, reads SAVISQKPSRDICQRGTSLTIQCQVDSQVTMMFWYRQQPGQSLTLIATANQGSEATYESGFVIDKFPISRPNLTFSTLTVSNMSPEDSSIYLCSVEDLTTGGFGYTFGSGTRLTVV.

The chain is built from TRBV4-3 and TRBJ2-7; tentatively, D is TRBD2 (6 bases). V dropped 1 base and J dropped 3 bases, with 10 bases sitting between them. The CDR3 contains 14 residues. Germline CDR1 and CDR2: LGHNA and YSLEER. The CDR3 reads CASSQVGGDYEQYF. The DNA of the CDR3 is TGCGCCAGCAGCCAAGTAGGAGGGGACTACGAGCAGTACTTC.

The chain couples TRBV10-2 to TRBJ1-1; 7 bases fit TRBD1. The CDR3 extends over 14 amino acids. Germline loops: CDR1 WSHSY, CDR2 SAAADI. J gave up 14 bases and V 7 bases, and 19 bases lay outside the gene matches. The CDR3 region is CASNVGDRVWGSFF. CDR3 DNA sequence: TGCGCCAGCAATGTGGGAGACAGGGTTTGGGGCTCGTTCTTT.

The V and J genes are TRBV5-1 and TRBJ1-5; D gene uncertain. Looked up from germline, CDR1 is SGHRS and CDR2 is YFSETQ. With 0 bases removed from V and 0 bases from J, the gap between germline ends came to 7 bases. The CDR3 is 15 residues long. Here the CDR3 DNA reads TGCGCCAGCAGCTTGGAAGGAGGTAGCAATCAGCCCCAGCATTTT. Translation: CASSLEGGSNQPQHF.

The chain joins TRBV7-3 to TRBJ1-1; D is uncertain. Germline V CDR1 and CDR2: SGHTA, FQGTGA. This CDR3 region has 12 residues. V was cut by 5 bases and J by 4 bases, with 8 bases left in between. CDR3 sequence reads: CASSHRGTEAFF. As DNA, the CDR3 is TGTGCCAGCAGCCACCGGGGCACTGAAGCTTTCTTT.

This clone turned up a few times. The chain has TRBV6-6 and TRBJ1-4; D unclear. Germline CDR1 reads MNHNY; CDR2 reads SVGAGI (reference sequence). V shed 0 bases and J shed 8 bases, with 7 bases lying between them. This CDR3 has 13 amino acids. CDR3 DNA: TGTGCCAGCAGTTACTCGATTGAGGAAAAACTGTTTTTT. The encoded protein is CASSYSIEEKLFF.

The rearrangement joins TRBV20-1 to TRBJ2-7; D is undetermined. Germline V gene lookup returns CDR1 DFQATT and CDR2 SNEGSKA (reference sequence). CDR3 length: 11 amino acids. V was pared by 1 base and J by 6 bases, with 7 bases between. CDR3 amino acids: CSARGPREQYF. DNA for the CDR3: TGCAGTGCTAGAGGGCCCCGCGAGCAGTACTTC.

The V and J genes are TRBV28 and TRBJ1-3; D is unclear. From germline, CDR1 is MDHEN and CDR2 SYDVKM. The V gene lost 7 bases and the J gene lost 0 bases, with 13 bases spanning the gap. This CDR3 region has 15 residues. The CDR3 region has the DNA TGTGCCAGCACCCCCCAGGTCGGCTCTGGAAACACCATATATTTT. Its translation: CASTPQVGSGNTIYF. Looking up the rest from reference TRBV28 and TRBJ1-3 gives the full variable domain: DVKVTQSSRYLVKRTGEKVFLECVQDMDHENMFWYRQDPGLGLRLIYFSYDVKMKEKGDIPEGYSVSREKKERFSLILESASTNQTSMYLCASTPQVGSGNTIYFGEGSWLTVV.

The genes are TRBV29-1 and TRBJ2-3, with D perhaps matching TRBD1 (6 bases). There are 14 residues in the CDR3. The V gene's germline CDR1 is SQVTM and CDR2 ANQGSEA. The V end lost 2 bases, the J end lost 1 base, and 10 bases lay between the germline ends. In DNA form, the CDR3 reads TGCAGCGTTGAAAGGGGGAGAGGCACAGATACGCAGTATTTT. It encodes CSVERGRGTDTQYF.

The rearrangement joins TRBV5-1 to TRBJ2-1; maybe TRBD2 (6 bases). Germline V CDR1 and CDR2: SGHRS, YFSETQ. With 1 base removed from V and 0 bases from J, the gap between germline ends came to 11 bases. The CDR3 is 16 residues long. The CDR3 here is CASSLRTTSSYNEQFF. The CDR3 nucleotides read TGCGCCAGCAGCTTGAGGACTACGAGCTCCTACAATGAGCAGTTCTTC.